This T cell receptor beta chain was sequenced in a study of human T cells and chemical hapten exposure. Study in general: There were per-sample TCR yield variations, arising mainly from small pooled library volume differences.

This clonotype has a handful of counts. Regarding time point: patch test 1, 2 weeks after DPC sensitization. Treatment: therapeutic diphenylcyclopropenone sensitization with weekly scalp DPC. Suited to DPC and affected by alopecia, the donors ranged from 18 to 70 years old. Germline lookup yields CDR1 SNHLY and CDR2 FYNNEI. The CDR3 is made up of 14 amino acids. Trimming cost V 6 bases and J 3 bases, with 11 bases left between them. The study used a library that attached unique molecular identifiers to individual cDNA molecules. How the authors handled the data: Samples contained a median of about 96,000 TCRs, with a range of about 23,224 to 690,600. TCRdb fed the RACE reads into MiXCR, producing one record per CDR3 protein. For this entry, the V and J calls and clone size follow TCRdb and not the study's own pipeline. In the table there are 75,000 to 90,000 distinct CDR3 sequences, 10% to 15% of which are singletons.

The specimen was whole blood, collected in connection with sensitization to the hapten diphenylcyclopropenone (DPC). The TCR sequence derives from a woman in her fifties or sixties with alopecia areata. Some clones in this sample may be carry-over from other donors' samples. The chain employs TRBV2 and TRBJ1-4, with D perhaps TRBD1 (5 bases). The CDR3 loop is CASSPTAANEKLFF. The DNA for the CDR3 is TGTGCCAGCAGCCCGACAGCGGCTAATGAAAAACTGTTTTTT.